The present entry profiles one T cell receptor (beta chain) with its context. Its antigen remains unidentified. This entry is derived from a study of cytomegalovirus exposure and HLA in healthy donors. Study-wide findings and caveats: By a later analysis, the bulk of CMV-associated TCR beta chains appeared HLA-restricted.

Primers included in the PCR were 60 Vbeta and 13 Jbeta primers. Generated by immunoSEQ multiplex PCR, the TCRdb table keeps only in-frame clones and is missing some. The sample consists of 90,000 to 110,000 clones, roughly 13% of them appearing once. The germline gives CDR1 MDHEN, CDR2 SYDVKM. With 4 bases clipped from V and 5 bases from J, the junction kept 12 bases outside the gene matches. The CDR3 has 16 amino acids. The V gene is TRBV28, the J gene TRBJ2-7; 9 bases map to TRBD1. The clonotype originates from a man between 40 and 49 years old in good health and CMV-seropositive. Sequenced: PBMCs. This CDR3 is CASSSPIGQGIHEQYF. The DNA of the CDR3 is TGTGCCAGCAGTTCCCCCATTGGACAGGGGATCCACGAGCAGTACTTC.